This passage covers 2 T cell receptor beta chains from one sample sequenced in a study of radiation and T cells in renal cell carcinoma. The data were produced by immunoSEQ multiplex PCR, yet TCRdb's version contains in-frame clones alone and is incomplete. The data show 97,000 or so clones, 70% to 85% seen once. The time point was: blood 4 weeks post-SBRT, at nephrectomy. The treatment denotes: 15 Gy SBRT to primary tumor, nephrectomy 4 weeks later. Sequencing used blood, obtained from a patient whose treatment included radiotherapy and nephrectomy. These receptors were collected from a man between 60 and 70 years old with renal cell carcinoma.

The chain joins TRBV27 to TRBJ2-5; weak D call: TRBD1 (6 bases). V was cut by 9 bases and J by 5 bases, with 22 bases left in between. The CDR3 sequence is 15 residues long. Germline CDR1 is MNHEY and CDR2 is SMNVEV (reference sequence). CDR3 DNA sequence: TGTGCCAGTACTTTAACGGGACACGGGTGGGAGACCCAGTACTTC. Encoded protein: CASTLTGHGWETQYF.

The rearrangement joins TRBV11-2 to TRBJ2-3; D is unclear. Germline V lookup: CDR1 SGHAT, CDR2 FQNNGV. V lost 5 bases to trimming and J lost 4 bases, with 13 bases between them. This CDR3 has 14 amino acids. Written as DNA, the CDR3 is TGTGCCAGCAGCCGTGGGCTAGGATCAGATACGCAGTATTTT. It specifies CASSRGLGSDTQYF.